Each of the 16 T cell receptor beta chains below was sequenced from the same sample in a study of cytomegalovirus exposure and HLA in healthy donors. PCR used 60 Vbeta primers and 13 Jbeta primers. The table came from immunoSEQ multiplex PCR; TCRdb's copy has only in-frame clones and leaves some out. Among just under 150,000 clones listed, over 80% were seen once. The sequenced sample consisted of PBMCs. Receptor source: a woman in her thirties in good health and CMV-seronegative.

This clone was counted only a few times. The gene calls are TRBV7-9 and TRBJ2-5; 9 bases agree with TRBD2. Germline V gene lookup returns CDR1 SEHNR and CDR2 FQNEAQ (reference sequence). The length of the CDR3 is 14 residues. Unmatched junction bases numbered 1, after V lost 0 bases and J lost 5 bases. CDR3 sequence reads: CASSLALAGETQYF. CDR3 in DNA: TGTGCCAGCAGCTTAGCTCTAGCGGGGGAGACCCAGTACTTC. Based on the CDR3 plus reference TRBV7-9 and TRBJ2-5, the full variable domain is DTGVSQNPRHKITKRGQNVTFRCDPISEHNRLYWYRQTLGQGPEFLTYFQNEAQLEKSRLLSDRFSAERPKGSFSTLEIQRTEQGDSAMYLCASSLALAGETQYFGPGTRLLVL.

In its sample, this clone was seen a few times. The chain carries TRBV7-2 and TRBJ2-5, with no clear D. This CDR3 spans 12 amino acids. Trimming removed 4 bases at V and 3 bases at J, with 6 bases between. Germline CDR1 reads SGHTA; CDR2 reads FQGNSA. This CDR3 reads CASSSQKETQYF. CDR3 nucleotides: TGTGCCAGCAGCTCCCAAAAAGAGACCCAGTACTTC.

The chain couples TRBV11-2 to TRBJ1-3; TRBD1 is a possible D gene (6 bases). This CDR3 region has 15 residues. V gave up 0 bases and J gave up 6 bases, with 12 bases separating them. Per germline, CDR1 SGHAT and CDR2 FQNNGV. In nucleotides, the CDR3 is TGTGCCAGCAGCTTAGATCCAGGGGCTCTAAACACCATATATTTT. This sequence encodes CASSLDPGALNTIYF.

The chain joins TRBV10-3 to TRBJ1-2; D possibly corresponds to TRBD1 (5 bases). Trimming cost V 0 bases and J 6 bases, with 11 bases left between them. CDR1 ENHRY and CDR2 SYGVKD come from the germline V gene. The length of the CDR3 is 14 residues. CDR3 loop: CAISESKGLDGYTF. As DNA, the CDR3 is TGTGCCATCAGTGAGTCGAAGGGGTTGGATGGCTACACCTTC.

This clone turned up a few times. The rearrangement joins TRBV19 to TRBJ2-5; maybe TRBD2 (7 bases). CDR1 is LNHDA and CDR2 is SQIVND in the germline V gene (reference sequence). The V end was cut by 3 bases, the J end by 4 bases, with 12 bases between. The length of the CDR3 is 14 residues. The CDR3, as DNA: TGTGCCAGTAGTATCACAGGGAGGGGAGAGACCCAGTACTTC. It yields the protein CASSITGRGETQYF.

This clone showed up just a few times. The chain is built from TRBV7-9 and TRBJ2-1; a possible D gene is TRBD2 (6 bases). The CDR3 is made up of 13 amino acids. V was trimmed by 4 bases and J by 6 bases, leaving 10 bases between them. Germline V gene lookup returns CDR1 SEHNR and CDR2 FQNEAQ (reference sequence). CDR3 region: CASSSGTFNEQFF. In DNA form, the CDR3 reads TGTGCCAGCAGCTCCGGGACTTTCAATGAGCAGTTCTTC.

The chain couples TRBV27 to TRBJ1-1; no definite D call. The germline CDR1 and CDR2 sequences are MNHEY and SMNVEV (reference sequence). The length of the CDR3 is 16 residues. V was shortened by 5 bases and J by 4 bases, with 20 bases between the two germline ends. CDR3 DNA sequence: TGTGCCAGCAGTCCCAGACTGTCTTACACGGTCACTGAAGCTTTCTTT. Encoded protein: CASSPRLSYTVTEAFF.

This sequence joins TRBV5-8 and TRBJ1-1; 7 bases match TRBD1. V was clipped by 4 bases and J by 6 bases; unmatched bases: 9. CDR1 is SGHTS, CDR2 YDEGEE, per germline. The CDR3 is 14 amino acids. CDR3 region: CASSRTGTDAEAFF. The CDR3 DNA is TGTGCCAGCAGCCGAACAGGGACAGACGCTGAAGCTTTCTTT.

This clone was found a few times. The chain uses TRBV5-1 and TRBJ1-1; possible D gene TRBD1, 5 bases. CDR1 and CDR2 from the germline V gene are SGHRS and YFSETQ. V shed 5 bases and J shed 1 base, with 12 bases lying between them. CDR3 size: 14 residues. CDR3 in amino acids: CASRSGISNTEAFF. In DNA, the CDR3 is TGCGCCAGCAGGTCAGGGATTTCGAACACTGAAGCTTTCTTT. Complete variable domain (other parts from reference TRBV5-1 and TRBJ1-1): KAGVTQTPRYLIKTRGQQVTLSCSPISGHRSVSWYQQTPGQGLQFLFEYFSETQRNKGNFPGRFSGRQFSNSRSEMNVSTLELGDSALYLCASRSGISNTEAFFGQGTRLTVV.

The chain couples TRBV2 to TRBJ2-5; 11 bases agree with TRBD2. The assigned J gene may be wrong: the sequence end matches TRBJ2-7 better. Germline CDR1 reads SNHLY; CDR2 reads FYNNEI. The CDR3 is 15 residues long. CDR3 coding DNA: TGTGCCAGCCCCATAAGACTAGCGGGGACCTACGAGCAGTACTTC. Translating gives CASPIRLAGTYEQYF.

The rearrangement joins TRBV7-2 to TRBJ1-4; possible D gene TRBD1, 5 bases. This CDR3 spans 16 amino acids. Looked up from germline, CDR1 is SGHTA and CDR2 is FQGNSA. With 4 bases removed from V and 4 bases from J, the gap between germline ends came to 16 bases. The CDR3 DNA reads as TGTGCCAGCAGCTCACCAGGGATGTTGAATAATGAAAAACTGTTTTTT. Translated: CASSSPGMLNNEKLFF. The full variable domain, in which reference TRBV7-2 and TRBJ1-4 provide the parts outside the CDR3, is GAGVSQSPSNKVTEKGKDVELRCDPISGHTALYWYRQSLGQGLEFLIYFQGNSAPDKSGLPSDRFSAERTGGSVSTLTIQRTQQEDSAVYLCASSSPGMLNNEKLFFGSGTQLSVL.

V and J are TRBV2 and TRBJ2-3, with 8 nucleotides matching TRBD2. Germline trimming cut 8 bases from V and 3 bases from J; bases unmatched to any gene: 4. This CDR3 spans 13 amino acids. The germline gives CDR1 SNHLY, CDR2 FYNNEI. The CDR3 DNA follows: TGTGCCAGCGGGGCTAGCGGGACAGATACGCAGTATTTT. Amino acid sequence: CASGASGTDTQYF.

The chain couples TRBV10-3 to TRBJ2-1, with 8 bases identical to TRBD2. Germline V gives CDR1 ENHRY, CDR2 SYGVKD. The ends lost 7 bases at V and 6 bases at J; junction bases unmatched: 8. The CDR3 totals 14 residues. The CDR3 sequence: CAINAGTSVNEQFF. Written as DNA, the CDR3 is TGTGCCATCAACGCCGGGACTAGTGTCAATGAGCAGTTCTTC.

This sequence joins TRBV29-1 and TRBJ2-5; TRBD1 matches at 10 bases. The tail of the sequence fits TRBJ2-7 better, so the J call may be wrong. The CDR3 contains 13 residues. Germline V gene lookup returns CDR1 SQVTM and CDR2 ANQGSEA. The CDR3 sequence: CSVDSDRGYEQYF. In DNA form, the CDR3 reads TGCAGCGTTGATTCGGACAGGGGGTACGAGCAGTACTTC.

This sequence joins TRBV4-1 and TRBJ2-1; TRBD2 matches 12 bases. The CDR3 runs 15 residues. Germline CDR1 is MGHRA and CDR2 is YSYEKL. V lost 4 bases, J lost 10 bases, and 8 bases stayed unmatched. The CDR3 nucleotides are TGCGCCAGCAGCCTAAATCCGGGACTAGCGGGCGAGCAGTTCTTC. Translation: CASSLNPGLAGEQFF.

This clone was detected once. This chain joins TRBV5-4 and TRBJ2-2; TRBD2 matches at 14 bases. Trimming took 3 bases from V and 4 from J; bases not matched to a gene: 2. Germline lookup yields CDR1 SGHNT and CDR2 YYREEE (reference sequence). CDR3 length equals 16 residues. CDR3 protein: CASSSGLAGGTGELFF. The CDR3 nucleotides are TGTGCCAGCAGCTCCGGACTAGCGGGGGGCACCGGGGAGCTGTTTTTT.